These 17 T cell receptor beta chains were sequenced from one sample in a study of T cell responses to AZD1222 COVID-19 vaccine. Repertoires were generated with immunoSEQ multiplex PCR, while TCRdb's copy carries only in-frame clones and drops some. The table records some 160,000 clones, approximately 90% of them present only once. The specimen comprised peripheral blood, sampled on day 0 of AZD1222 vaccination. Receptors were obtained from an adult in good health.

The genes are TRBV11-3 and TRBJ2-7; D unclear. V lost 1 base, J lost 3 bases, and 13 bases lay in between. The CDR3 is 15 amino acids. The germline V gene encodes CDR1 SGHNT and CDR2 YENEEA. In DNA, the CDR3 is TGTGCCAGCAGCTTAGTGGGCCTATCTTACTACGAGCAGTACTTC. Protein: CASSLVGLSYYEQYF.

The chain has TRBV2 and TRBJ2-1; D gene ambiguous. Trimming took off 4 bases at V and 0 bases at J, with 4 bases between the two ends. The CDR3 is made up of 13 amino acids. Germline CDR1 reads SNHLY; CDR2 reads FYNNEI. The CDR3 is CASSGNSYNEQFF. CDR3 coding DNA: TGTGCCAGCAGTGGGAACTCCTACAATGAGCAGTTCTTC.

The chain carries TRBV12-3 or TRBV12-4 and TRBJ1-1, with D unclear. V was cut by 6 bases and J by 1 base, with 9 bases left in between. The CDR3 loop spans 13 amino acids. CDR3 amino acids: CASSIQENTEAFF. CDR3 sequence (DNA): TGTGCCAGCAGCATACAAGAGAACACTGAAGCTTTCTTT.

This clone occurred a few times. The chain joins TRBV2 to TRBJ1-3; no clear D. Trimming cost V 5 bases and J 0 bases, with 11 bases left between them. The CDR3 contains 15 residues. Germline values: CDR1 SNHLY, CDR2 FYNNEI. In DNA, the CDR3 is TGTGCCAGCAGTCCGATCCGCAGCTCTGGAAACACCATATATTTT. Its translation is CASSPIRSSGNTIYF.

The V gene is TRBV19, the J gene TRBJ2-5; D is tentatively TRBD1 or TRBD2 (5 bases each). Looked up from germline, CDR1 is LNHDA and CDR2 is SQIVND (reference sequence). The V end lost 2 bases, the J end lost 5 bases, and 9 bases lay between the germline ends. This CDR3 spans 13 amino acids. Here the CDR3 reads CASSIWGSETQYF. CDR3 DNA sequence: TGTGCCAGTAGTATATGGGGGTCTGAGACCCAGTACTTC. The full variable domain, completed using reference TRBV19 and TRBJ2-5, is DGGITQSPKYLFRKEGQNVTLSCEQNLNHDAMYWYRQDPGQGLRLIYYSQIVNDFQKGDIAEGYSVSREKKESFPLTVTSAQKNPTAFYLCASSIWGSETQYFGPGTRLLVL.

This rearrangement joins TRBV28 to TRBJ1-1; the D is unclear. From germline, CDR1 is MDHEN and CDR2 SYDVKM. With 7 bases removed from V and 6 bases from J, the gap between germline ends came to 12 bases. The CDR3 length is 12 residues. The CDR3 nucleotides are TGTGCCAGCACCCTTGGACGAGCTGAAGCTTTCTTT. This sequence encodes CASTLGRAEAFF.

This chain uses TRBV6-5 with TRBJ1-5, with D possibly TRBD1 on 5 matching bases. Trimming cost V 8 bases and J 0 bases, with 11 bases left between them. The CDR3 covers 14 residues. CDR1 is MNHEY, CDR2 SVGAGI, per germline. The CDR3 region is CASGKGNSNQPQHF. In DNA, the CDR3 is TGTGCCAGCGGGAAGGGGAATAGCAATCAGCCCCAGCATTTT.

A few counts support this clone. The chain is built from TRBV28 and TRBJ2-7; 11 bases are a match to TRBD2. With V trimmed by 3 bases and J by 4 bases, 8 bases remained unmatched. Germline V lookup: CDR1 MDHEN, CDR2 SYDVKM. The CDR3 is 16 amino acids. The CDR3 region is CASSFPGLAEGYEQYF. As DNA, the CDR3 is TGTGCCAGCAGTTTCCCGGGACTAGCGGAGGGGTACGAGCAGTACTTC.

J is TRBJ2-1 and V is TRBV10-2; TRBD2 aligns across 10 bases. The CDR3 extends over 14 amino acids. V lost 5 bases to trimming and J lost 4 bases; unmatched junction nucleotides: 2. Per germline, CDR1 WSHSY and CDR2 SAAADI. As DNA, the CDR3 is TGCGCCAGCAGTCGGACTAGCGGTTACAATGAGCAGTTCTTC. It codes for CASSRTSGYNEQFF.

In its sample, this clone was seen once. V gene TRBV9 combines with J gene TRBJ2-7; the D gene is possibly TRBD2 (6 bases). The CDR3 consists of 17 residues. The V gene lost 7 bases and the J gene lost 0 bases, with 23 bases spanning the gap. Looked up from germline, CDR1 is SGDLS and CDR2 is YYNGEE. CDR3 sequence (DNA): TGTGCCAGCGTCGGGACTCCCACCATACTTCTCTCCTACGAGCAGTACTTC. Protein sequence: CASVGTPTILLSYEQYF.

This chain uses TRBV7-2 with TRBJ2-7; D unclear. This CDR3 spans 12 amino acids. Trimming cost V 5 bases and J 5 bases, with 10 bases left between them. Germline assignment: CDR1 SGHTA and CDR2 FQGNSA. CDR3 region: CASSRTADEQYF. CDR3 sequence (DNA): TGTGCCAGCAGCCGCACCGCGGACGAGCAGTACTTC.

The chain uses TRBV7-2 and TRBJ1-1; 8 bases are a match to TRBD1. J lost 3 bases, V lost 2 bases, and 5 bases had no gene match. CDR3 length: 15 residues. Germline CDR1 SGHTA, CDR2 FQGNSA. Here the CDR3 reads CASSLRQGQHTEAFF. The CDR3 coding sequence is TGTGCCAGCAGCTTAAGACAGGGGCAACACACTGAAGCTTTCTTT.

The V call is TRBV5-1, the J call TRBJ2-7; maybe TRBD1 (5 bases). Trimming stripped 2 bases from V and 7 bases from J, with 19 bases between. The CDR3 totals 15 residues. From germline, CDR1 is SGHRS and CDR2 YFSETQ. The CDR3 region is CASSFWSQGALEQYF. CDR3 in DNA: TGCGCCAGCAGCTTCTGGAGCCAGGGCGCCCTAGAGCAGTACTTC.

The J gene is TRBJ1-2, the V gene TRBV10-3; possible D gene TRBD1, 5 bases. Trimming stripped 2 bases from V and 3 bases from J, with 7 bases between. This CDR3 spans 13 amino acids. Germline CDR1 ENHRY, CDR2 SYGVKD. CDR3 loop: CAISEGGDYGYTF. In DNA form, the CDR3 reads TGTGCCATCAGTGAGGGGGGGGACTATGGCTACACCTTC.

This clone was observed once. This chain joins TRBV6-5 and TRBJ2-7; 7 positions match TRBD1. The CDR3 extends over 15 amino acids. Germline V gene lookup returns CDR1 MNHEY and CDR2 SVGAGI. J was trimmed by 6 bases and V by 4 bases; bases with no gene match: 12. CDR3: CASSSPRTGRREQYF. The CDR3 DNA sequence: TGTGCCAGCAGTTCCCCGAGGACAGGACGCCGCGAGCAGTACTTC.

The chain has TRBV9 and TRBJ2-1; TRBD2 agrees at 7 bases. CDR1 SGDLS and CDR2 YYNGEE come from the germline V gene. This CDR3 is 15 amino acids long. With 3 bases clipped from V and 4 bases from J, the junction kept 7 bases outside the gene matches. The CDR3 DNA follows: TGTGCCAGCAGCGCCGGGACTACTTCATACAATGAGCAGTTCTTC. Translating gives CASSAGTTSYNEQFF. The full variable domain, its missing parts supplied by reference TRBV9 and TRBJ2-1, is DSGVTQTPKHLITATGQRVTLRCSPRSGDLSVYWYQQSLDQGLQFLIQYYNGEERAKGNILERFSAQQFPDLHSELNLSSLELGDSALYFCASSAGTTSYNEQFFGPGTRLTVL.

This clone appeared a single time. The chain couples TRBV3-1 (or the pseudogene TRBV3-2) to TRBJ1-2; D might be TRBD1 (5 bases). Germline CDR1 is LGHDT and CDR2 is YNNKEL (reference sequence). The CDR3 is 14 amino acids. V lost 6 bases and J 0 bases, leaving 11 bases between the germline ends. The CDR3 reads CASSITTANYGYTF. Written as DNA, the CDR3 is TGTGCCAGCAGTATTACGACAGCTAACTATGGCTACACCTTC.